Listed below are T cell receptor beta chains from one sample, sequenced in a study of siplizumab effects on memory and regulatory T cells. The table came from immunoSEQ multiplex PCR; TCRdb's copy has only in-frame clones and leaves some out. The table lists 10,000 or so clones, roughly two fifths of them singletons, with 9.5% to 12% in the top ten. No antigen has been assigned to these receptors. The source material was CFSE-low (dividing) CD8+ T cells sorted from an allogeneic mixed lymphocyte reaction. Receptors were obtained from a human donor in good health; the cells came from an allogeneic mixed lymphocyte reaction. Each CDR3 is given with its conserved first and last residue. Each record gives: D gene, V gene, J gene, CDR3 protein. The D gene is left open where the match is weak.

NA	TRBV29-1	TRBJ1-1	CSVVYGVPEAFF
TRBD1	TRBV15	TRBJ2-7	CATFLDRESYEQYF
NA	TRBV5-5	TRBJ1-1	CASSLEVGLGFEAFF
NA	TRBV6-6	TRBJ2-7	CASSFGGAYEQYF
NA	TRBV7-7	TRBJ2-5	CASSPDTWGTQYF
NA	TRBV27	TRBJ2-3	CASEGSGIDTQYF
TRBD2	TRBV4-3	TRBJ2-1	CASSQDYIGLAVYEQFF
NA	TRBV4-1	TRBJ2-3	CASSQMGGGGIDTQYF
NA	TRBV4-1	TRBJ2-5	CASSHSAGAYGEETQYF
NA	TRBV7-2	TRBJ2-5	CASSLDRETQYF
NA	TRBV28	TRBJ1-1	CASSLSGSLDPTFF
TRBD2	TRBV15	TRBJ2-3	CATSSRTSSADTQYF
NA	TRBV6-5	TRBJ1-5	CASSPNRQPQHF
TRBD2	TRBV9	TRBJ2-3	CASSERTSGGTDTQYF
NA	TRBV29-1	TRBJ2-7	CSVEDPEAYEQYF
NA	TRBV27	TRBJ2-1	CASSLGGISYNEQFF
NA	TRBV9	TRBJ2-1	CASSAQGRLDNEQFF
TRBD1	TRBV4-3	TRBJ1-1	CASSQATQGGPQAFF
TRBD2	TRBV10-1	TRBJ2-5	CASHTSGGCGETQYF
NA	TRBV7-1	TRBJ1-1	CASSSPEWGNTEAFF
NA	TRBV7-9	TRBJ1-4	CASSTDTDEAEKLFF
TRBD1	TRBV7-2	TRBJ1-1	CASSLGGQGEAFF
NA	TRBV7-2	TRBJ1-1	CASSLGFGTEAFF
TRBD2	TRBV19	TRBJ2-1	CASSIASGGLIFNEQFF
NA	TRBV4-3	TRBJ2-1	CASSQEKFSYNEQFF
NA	TRBV2	TRBJ2-7	CASLWASGSEQYF
NA	TRBV7-9	TRBJ1-6	CASRPGNSPLHF
NA	TRBV19	TRBJ2-7	CASSIASGTGFYEQYF
TRBD1	TRBV13	TRBJ2-2	CASSLGTGNGELFF
NA	TRBV5-5	TRBJ2-4	CASSLWDQNIQYF
TRBD1	TRBV4-1	TRBJ1-1	CASSQATQGGPQAFF
TRBD2	TRBV7-7	TRBJ2-1	CASSFDAGGYNEQFF
NA	TRBV4-1	TRBJ2-1	CASSRIGNNEQFF
TRBD2	TRBV6-5	TRBJ2-1	CASGAGGNNEQFF
TRBD2	TRBV19	TRBJ2-1	CASSMTSGGLYNEQFF
TRBD1	TRBV19	TRBJ2-7	CASSNDRDSVYEQYF
NA	TRBV6-1	TRBJ1-2	CASMEGYLAYGYTF
NA	TRBV5-1	TRBJ1-4	CASSLEGGTNEKLFF
NA	TRBV27	TRBJ1-2	CASSLRQSYGYTF
TRBD1	TRBV27	TRBJ2-7	CASSMTGYINEQYF
NA	TRBV5-4	TRBJ2-2	CASSLVLTGELFF
NA	TRBV5-6	TRBJ2-2	CASTVVMGGSGELFF
NA	TRBV9	TRBJ2-3	CASSVLDNPDTQYF
NA	TRBV27	TRBJ2-7	CASASYPLDEQYF
NA	TRBV7-9	TRBJ2-7	CASSSPIGLFEQYF
TRBD1	TRBV6-6	TRBJ2-7	CASSWTGGEPYEQYF
NA	TRBV5-5	TRBJ2-7	CASSQDLGGNEQYF
NA	TRBV5-6	TRBJ1-5	CASSRESNQPQHF
TRBD2	TRBV7-9	TRBJ2-7	CASSSGTSGYEQYF
TRBD1	TRBV4-1	TRBJ2-3	CASSQEGNRGDTQYF
NA	TRBV28	TRBJ1-3	CASSLGGTGNTIYF
NA	TRBV30	TRBJ1-5	CAWGGGGRNQPQHF
NA	TRBV5-6	TRBJ1-5	CASSSNYMGQPQHF
TRBD2	TRBV5-1	TRBJ2-7	CASSVGLGYEQYF
NA	TRBV27	TRBJ2-7	CASSLQGSYEQYF